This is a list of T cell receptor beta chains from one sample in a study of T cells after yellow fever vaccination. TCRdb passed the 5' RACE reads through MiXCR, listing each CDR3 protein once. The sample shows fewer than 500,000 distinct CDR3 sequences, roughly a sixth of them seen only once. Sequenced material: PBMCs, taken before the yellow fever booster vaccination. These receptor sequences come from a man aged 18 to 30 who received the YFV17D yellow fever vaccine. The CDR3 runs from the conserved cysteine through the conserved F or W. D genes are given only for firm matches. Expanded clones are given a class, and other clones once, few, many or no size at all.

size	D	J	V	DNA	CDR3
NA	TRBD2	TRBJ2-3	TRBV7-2	TGTGCCAGCAGCTTAGTTGGCGGGGGGCTCACAGATACGCAGTATTTT	CASSLVGGGLTDTQYF
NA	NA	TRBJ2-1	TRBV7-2	TGTGCCAGCAGCTTTAGTGGGGGGGCCTTTGAGCAGTTCTTC	CASSFSGGAFEQFF
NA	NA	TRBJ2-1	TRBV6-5	TGTGCCAGCAGTTCCGACAGGCGCTCCTACAATGAGCAGTTCTTC	CASSSDRRSYNEQFF
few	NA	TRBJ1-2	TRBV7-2	TGTGCCAGCAGCTTATCGGCCACGTTCGACCTCTATGGCTACACCTTC	CASSLSATFDLYGYTF
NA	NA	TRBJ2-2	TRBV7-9	TGTGCCAGCAGCTTTGGTGGACCTCAGGGCCTCACCGGGGAGCTGTTTTTT	CASSFGGPQGLTGELFF
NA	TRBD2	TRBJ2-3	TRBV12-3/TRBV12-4	TGTGCCAGCAGTTCGGATGCTAGCGGGGGGGCCTCAGCTACGCAGTATTTT	CASSSDASGGASATQYF
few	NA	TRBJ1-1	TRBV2	TGTGCCAGCAGCAGACGGCAGAACACTGAAGCTTTCTTT	CASSRRQNTEAFF
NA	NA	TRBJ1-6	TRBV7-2	TGTGCCAGCAGCCCTTCGCCCGAGTGGTCACCCCTCCACTTT	CASSPSPEWSPLHF
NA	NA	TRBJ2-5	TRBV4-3	TGCGCCAGCAGCCAAGATCGGGGGGCCGGGTGGGAGACCCAGTACTTC	CASSQDRGAGWETQYF
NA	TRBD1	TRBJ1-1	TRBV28	TGTGCCAGCAGTCCAACCCTCGACAGGGGCCTCGAAGCTTTCTTT	CASSPTLDRGLEAFF
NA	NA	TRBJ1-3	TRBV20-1	TGCAGTGCGCCCGGACCGGGGGCTGGAAACACCATATATTTT	CSAPGPGAGNTIYF
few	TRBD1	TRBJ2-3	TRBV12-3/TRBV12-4	TGTGCCAGCAGTTGCCAATACAGGGGCACCACAGATACGCAGTATTTT	CASSCQYRGTTDTQYF
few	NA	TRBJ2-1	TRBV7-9	TGTGCCAGCAGCTTAGTCGGGGAACAGCAGTTCTTC	CASSLVGEQQFF
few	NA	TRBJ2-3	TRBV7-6	TGTGCCAGCAGCCGTAATTCCTGGGGGCAGTATTTT	CASSRNSWGQYF
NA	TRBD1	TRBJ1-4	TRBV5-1	TGCGCCAGCAAGAGACGGGACAGAACTAATGAAAAACTGTTTTTT	CASKRRDRTNEKLFF
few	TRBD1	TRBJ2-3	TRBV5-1	TGCGCCAGCAGCTTGGGACAGGGGGCTTCTTCAGCAGATACGCAGTATTTT	CASSLGQGASSADTQYF
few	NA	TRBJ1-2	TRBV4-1	TGCGCCAGCAGCGGAGGGGAGAGGGGCTACACCTTC	CASSGGERGYTF
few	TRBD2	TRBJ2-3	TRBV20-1	TGCAGTGCTGCTACTAGCGCAGGCACAGATACGCAGTATTTT	CSAATSAGTDTQYF
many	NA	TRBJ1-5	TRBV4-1	TGCGCCAGCAGCCTCAGGGAATCGCAGCCCCAGCATTTT	CASSLRESQPQHF
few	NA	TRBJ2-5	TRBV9	TGTGCCAGCAGCGTGTTAGGGGAGACCCAGTACTTC	CASSVLGETQYF
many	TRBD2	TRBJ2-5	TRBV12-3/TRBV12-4	TGTGCCAGCAGTTCTAGCGGGGGGGCGTTGGAGACCCAGTACTTC	CASSSSGGALETQYF
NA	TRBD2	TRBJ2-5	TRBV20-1	TGCAGTGCTAGCGGGGGGGCCCCAGAGACCCAGTACTTC	CSASGGAPETQYF
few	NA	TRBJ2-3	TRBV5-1	TGCGCCAGCAGCCTTGGCTGGGGGGGGCTCGCAGATACGCAGTATTTT	CASSLGWGGLADTQYF
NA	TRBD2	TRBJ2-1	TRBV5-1	TGCGCCAGCAGCCCAACCGCGATCTCTAGCGGGGGGGATGAGCAGTTCTTC	CASSPTAISSGGDEQFF
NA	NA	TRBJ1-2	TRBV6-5	TGTGCCAGCACGACGAACTTCTATGGCTACACCTTC	CASTTNFYGYTF
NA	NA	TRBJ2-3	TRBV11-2	TGTGCCAGCAGCATGGGACTCACTAGCACAGATACGCAGTATTTT	CASSMGLTSTDTQYF
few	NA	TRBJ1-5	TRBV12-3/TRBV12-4	TGTGCCAGCAGTTTAACAGCGGGTCAGCCCCAGCATTTT	CASSLTAGQPQHF
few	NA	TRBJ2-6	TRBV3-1	TGTGCCAGCAGCCAAGATCCGGGCAGGGCCGGGGCCAACGTCCTGACTTTC	CASSQDPGRAGANVLTF
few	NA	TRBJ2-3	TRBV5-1	TGCGCCAGCAGCTTCTCGGGAAGGGATACGCAGTATTTT	CASSFSGRDTQYF
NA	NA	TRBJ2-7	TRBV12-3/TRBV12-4	TGTGCCAGCAGGCCGACAGCTTCCTACGAGCAGTACTTC	CASRPTASYEQYF
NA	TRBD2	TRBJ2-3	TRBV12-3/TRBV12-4	TGTGCCAGCTTCCGAAGGAGCGGGGGCGGGGATACGCAGTATTTT	CASFRRSGGGDTQYF
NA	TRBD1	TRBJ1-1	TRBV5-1	TGCGCCAGCAGCGTGGGAAGGGGGCTAGGCACTGAAGCTTTCTTT	CASSVGRGLGTEAFF
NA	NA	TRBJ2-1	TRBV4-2	TGTGCCAGCAGCCAGACCGGGACCCCGCCCTACAATGAGCAGTTCTTC	CASSQTGTPPYNEQFF
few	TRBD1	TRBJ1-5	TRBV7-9	TGTGCCAGCAGCGCCCGGGGACAGGGGAATCAGCCCCAGCATTTT	CASSARGQGNQPQHF
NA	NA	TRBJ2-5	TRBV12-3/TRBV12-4	TGTGCCAGCAGTTTCGGGCAGGGGCGGGTAGAGACCCAGTACTTC	CASSFGQGRVETQYF
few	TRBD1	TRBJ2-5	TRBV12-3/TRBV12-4	TGTGCCAGCGGTAGACAGGGCTTTCCAGAGACCCAGTACTTC	CASGRQGFPETQYF
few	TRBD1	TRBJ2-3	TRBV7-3	TGTGCCAGTGCCAGGGACAGGGGAGGAGGTACGCAGTATTTT	CASARDRGGGTQYF
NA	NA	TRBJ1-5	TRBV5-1	TGCGCCAGCAGCCTATTTCCGGAGCAGCCCCAGCATTTT	CASSLFPEQPQHF
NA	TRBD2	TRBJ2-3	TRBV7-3	TGTGCCAGCAGCTCGATTGGACTAGCGGGGGCGAGCACAGATACGCAGTATTTT	CASSSIGLAGASTDTQYF
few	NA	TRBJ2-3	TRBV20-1	TGCAGTGCTAGAGATTCGAGGGTCACAGATACGCAGTATTTT	CSARDSRVTDTQYF
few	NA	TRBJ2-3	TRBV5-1	TGCGCCAGCAGCTTGTTCTCGGCAACCACGCAGTATTTT	CASSLFSATTQYF
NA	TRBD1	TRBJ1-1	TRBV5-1	TGCGCCAGCAGCCCGAGGGGGCGGGGTGACACTGAAGCTTTCTTT	CASSPRGRGDTEAFF
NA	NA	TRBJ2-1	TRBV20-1	TGCAGTGCAGTCGCCATCAATGAGCAGTTCTTC	CSAVAINEQFF
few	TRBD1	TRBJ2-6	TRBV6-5	TGTGCCAGCAGGAGGGGGCAACGTTCTGGGGCCAACGTCCTGACTTTC	CASRRGQRSGANVLTF
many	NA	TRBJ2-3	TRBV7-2	TGTGCCAGCAGCTTCCTAAGAGATACGCAGTATTTT	CASSFLRDTQYF
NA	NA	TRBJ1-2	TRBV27	TGTGCCAGCAGTTTAACAGGGCGGCGAGGCTACACCTTC	CASSLTGRRGYTF
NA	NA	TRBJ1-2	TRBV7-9	TGTGCCAGCAGCTTAGCGCTCGGGGAATATGGCTACACCTTC	CASSLALGEYGYTF
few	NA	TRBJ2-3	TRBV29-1	TGCAGCGTTGTGATAGGGGGGACAGATACGCAGTATTTT	CSVVIGGTDTQYF
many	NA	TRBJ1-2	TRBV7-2	TGTGCCAGCAGCCGTCAGAATCCCACATGGGGTGGCTACACCTTC	CASSRQNPTWGGYTF
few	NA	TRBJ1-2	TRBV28	TGTGCCAGCAGCCCCTCAGTGAGCTATGGCTACACCTTC	CASSPSVSYGYTF